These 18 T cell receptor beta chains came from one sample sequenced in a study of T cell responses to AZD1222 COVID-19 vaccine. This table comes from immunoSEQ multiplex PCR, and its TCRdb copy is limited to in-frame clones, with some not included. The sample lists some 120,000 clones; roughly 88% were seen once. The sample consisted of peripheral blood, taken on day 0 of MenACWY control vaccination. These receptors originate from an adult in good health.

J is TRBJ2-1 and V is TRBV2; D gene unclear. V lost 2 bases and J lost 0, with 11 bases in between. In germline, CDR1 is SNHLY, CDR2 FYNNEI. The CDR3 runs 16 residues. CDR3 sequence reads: CASSETTYSSYNEQFF. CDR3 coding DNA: TGTGCCAGCAGTGAAACCACCTACAGCTCCTACAATGAGCAGTTCTTC.

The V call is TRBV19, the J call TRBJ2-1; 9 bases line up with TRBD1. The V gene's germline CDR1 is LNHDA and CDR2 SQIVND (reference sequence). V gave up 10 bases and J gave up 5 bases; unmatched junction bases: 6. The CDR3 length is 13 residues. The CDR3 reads CATKDRGNNEQFF. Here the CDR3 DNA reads TGTGCCACAAAGGACAGGGGCAACAATGAGCAGTTCTTC.

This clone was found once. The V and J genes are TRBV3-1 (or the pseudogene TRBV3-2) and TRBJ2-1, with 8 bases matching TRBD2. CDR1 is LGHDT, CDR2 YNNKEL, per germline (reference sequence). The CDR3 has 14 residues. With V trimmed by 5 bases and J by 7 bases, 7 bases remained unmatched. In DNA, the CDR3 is TGTGCCAGCAGCTTGGAGCGGGAGAGGAATGAGCAGTTCTTC. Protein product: CASSLERERNEQFF.

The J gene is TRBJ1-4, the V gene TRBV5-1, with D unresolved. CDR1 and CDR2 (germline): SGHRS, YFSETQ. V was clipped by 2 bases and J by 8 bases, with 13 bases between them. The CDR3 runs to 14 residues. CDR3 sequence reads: CASSFLGLAEKLFF. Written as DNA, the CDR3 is TGCGCCAGCAGCTTCCTAGGGCTCGCAGAAAAACTGTTTTTT.

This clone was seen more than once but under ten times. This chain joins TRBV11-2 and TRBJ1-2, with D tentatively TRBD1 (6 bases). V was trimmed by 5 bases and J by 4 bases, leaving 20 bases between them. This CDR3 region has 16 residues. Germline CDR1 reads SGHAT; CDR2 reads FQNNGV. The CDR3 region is CASSGITGNGGYGYTF. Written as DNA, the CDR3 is TGTGCCAGCAGCGGAATAACAGGGAACGGCGGCTATGGCTACACCTTC. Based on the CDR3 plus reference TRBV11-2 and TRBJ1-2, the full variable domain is EAGVAQSPRYKIIEKRQSVAFWCNPISGHATLYWYQQILGQGPKLLIQFQNNGVVDDSQLPKDRFSAERLKGVDSTLKIQPAKLEDSAVYLCASSGITGNGGYGYTFGSGTRLTVV.

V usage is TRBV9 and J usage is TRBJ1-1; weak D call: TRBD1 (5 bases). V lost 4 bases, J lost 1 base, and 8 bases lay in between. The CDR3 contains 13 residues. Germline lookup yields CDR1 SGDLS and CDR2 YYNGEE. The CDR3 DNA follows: TGTGCCAGCAGCCGCACAGGGAACACTGAAGCTTTCTTT. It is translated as CASSRTGNTEAFF. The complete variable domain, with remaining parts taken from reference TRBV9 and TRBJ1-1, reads DSGVTQTPKHLITATGQRVTLRCSPRSGDLSVYWYQQSLDQGLQFLIQYYNGEERAKGNILERFSAQQFPDLHSELNLSSLELGDSALYFCASSRTGNTEAFFGQGTRLTVV.

This chain's CDR3 is CASSARGGRRYNEQFF. The CDR3 region has the DNA TGTGCCAGCAGCGCACGAGGGGGGCGGAGGTACAATGAGCAGTTCTTC. The chain joins TRBV11-2 to TRBJ2-1; the D call may be TRBD1 or TRBD2 (6 bases each). Trimming cost V 5 bases and J 4 bases, with 18 bases left between them. CDR1 is SGHAT and CDR2 is FQNNGV in the germline V gene. The CDR3 consists of 16 residues.

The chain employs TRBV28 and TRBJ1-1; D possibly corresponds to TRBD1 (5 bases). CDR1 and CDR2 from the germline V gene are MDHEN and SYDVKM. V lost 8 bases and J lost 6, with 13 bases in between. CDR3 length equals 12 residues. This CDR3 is CASSPGQPEAFF. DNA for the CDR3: TGTGCCAGCTCCCCGGGGCAGCCTGAAGCTTTCTTT.

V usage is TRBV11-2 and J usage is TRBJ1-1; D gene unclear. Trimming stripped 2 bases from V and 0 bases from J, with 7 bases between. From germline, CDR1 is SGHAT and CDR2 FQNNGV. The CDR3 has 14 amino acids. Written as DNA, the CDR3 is TGTGCCAGCAGCTTACAGATACTGAACACTGAAGCTTTCTTT. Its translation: CASSLQILNTEAFF.

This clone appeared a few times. The CDR3 DNA reads as TGTGCCAGCAGTTTTCTATATGGCTACACCTTC. Translating gives CASSFLYGYTF. V gene TRBV6-2 or TRBV6-3 combines with J gene TRBJ1-2; D is uncertain. CDR1 and CDR2 (germline): MNHEY, SVGEGT. The CDR3 runs 11 residues. V dropped 4 bases and J dropped 5 bases, with 5 bases sitting between them.

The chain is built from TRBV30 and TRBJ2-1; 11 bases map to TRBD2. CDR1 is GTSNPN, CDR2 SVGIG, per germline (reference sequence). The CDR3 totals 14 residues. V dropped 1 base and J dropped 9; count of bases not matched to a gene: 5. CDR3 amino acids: CAWSETSGGFEQFF. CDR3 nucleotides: TGTGCCTGGAGTGAAACTAGCGGGGGATTTGAGCAGTTCTTC.

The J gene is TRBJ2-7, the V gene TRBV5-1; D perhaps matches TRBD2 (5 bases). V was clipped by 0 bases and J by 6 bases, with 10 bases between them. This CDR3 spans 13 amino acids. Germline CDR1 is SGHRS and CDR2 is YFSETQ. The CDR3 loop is CASSLGAGGEQYF. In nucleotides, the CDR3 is TGCGCCAGCAGCTTGGGAGCAGGAGGCGAGCAGTACTTC.

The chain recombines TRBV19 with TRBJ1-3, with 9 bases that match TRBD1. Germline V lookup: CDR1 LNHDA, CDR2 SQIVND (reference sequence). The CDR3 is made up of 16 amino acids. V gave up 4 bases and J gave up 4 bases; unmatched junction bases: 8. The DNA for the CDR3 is TGTGCCAGTAGTACGTCGGGACAGGGATCCGGAAACACCATATATTTT. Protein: CASSTSGQGSGNTIYF.

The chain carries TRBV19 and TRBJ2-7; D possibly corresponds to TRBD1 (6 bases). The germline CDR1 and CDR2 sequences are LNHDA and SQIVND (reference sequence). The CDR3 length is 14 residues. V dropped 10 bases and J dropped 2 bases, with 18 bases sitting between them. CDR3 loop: CATAVTGSTYEQYF. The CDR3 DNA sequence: TGTGCCACCGCTGTCACAGGGTCGACCTACGAGCAGTACTTC.

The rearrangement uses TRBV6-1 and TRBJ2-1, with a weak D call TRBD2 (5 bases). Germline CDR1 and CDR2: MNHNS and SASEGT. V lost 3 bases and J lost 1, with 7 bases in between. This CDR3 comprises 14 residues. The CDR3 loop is CASSDGGSYNEQFF. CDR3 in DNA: TGTGCCAGCAGTGACGGCGGGTCCTACAATGAGCAGTTCTTC.

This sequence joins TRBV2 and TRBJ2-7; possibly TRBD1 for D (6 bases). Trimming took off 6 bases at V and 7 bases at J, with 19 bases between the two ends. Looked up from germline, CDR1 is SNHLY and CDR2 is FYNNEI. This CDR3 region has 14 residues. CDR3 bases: TGTGCCAGCAGGGAGGACAGTGGGAAGATGGAGCAGTACTTC. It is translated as CASREDSGKMEQYF.

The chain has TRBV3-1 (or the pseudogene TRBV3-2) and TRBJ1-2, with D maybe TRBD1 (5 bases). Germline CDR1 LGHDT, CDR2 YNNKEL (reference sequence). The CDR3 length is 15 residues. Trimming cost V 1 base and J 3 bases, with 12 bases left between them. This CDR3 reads CASSQGGNSDYGYTF. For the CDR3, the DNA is TGTGCCAGCAGCCAAGGGGGCAACAGTGACTATGGCTACACCTTC.

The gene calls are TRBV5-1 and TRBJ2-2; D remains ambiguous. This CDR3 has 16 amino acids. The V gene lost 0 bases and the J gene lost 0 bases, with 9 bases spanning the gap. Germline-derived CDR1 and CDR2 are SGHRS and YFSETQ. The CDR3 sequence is CASSLVFTSNTGELFF. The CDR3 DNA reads TGCGCCAGCAGCTTGGTCTTCACCTCGAACACCGGGGAGCTGTTTTTT.